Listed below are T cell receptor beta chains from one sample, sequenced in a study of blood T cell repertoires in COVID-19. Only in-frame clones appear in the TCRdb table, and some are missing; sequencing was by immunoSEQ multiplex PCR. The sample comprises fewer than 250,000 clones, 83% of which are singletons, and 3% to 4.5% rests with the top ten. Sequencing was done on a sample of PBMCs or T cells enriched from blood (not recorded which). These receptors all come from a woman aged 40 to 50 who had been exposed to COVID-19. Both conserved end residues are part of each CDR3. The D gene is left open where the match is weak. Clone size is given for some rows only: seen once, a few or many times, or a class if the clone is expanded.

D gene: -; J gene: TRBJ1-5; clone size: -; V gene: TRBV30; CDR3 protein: CAWRFRDINQPQHF; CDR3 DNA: TGTGCCTGGAGGTTCCGGGACATCAATCAGCCCCAGCATTTT
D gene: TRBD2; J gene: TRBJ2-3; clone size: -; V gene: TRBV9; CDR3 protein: CASSVLAGGPTDTQYF; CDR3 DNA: TGTGCCAGCAGCGTGCTAGCGGGGGGGCCAACAGATACGCAGTATTTT
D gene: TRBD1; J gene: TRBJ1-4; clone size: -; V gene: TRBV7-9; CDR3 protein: CASSSGQGYEKLFF; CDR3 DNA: TGTGCCAGCAGCTCGGGACAGGGTTATGAAAAACTGTTTTTT
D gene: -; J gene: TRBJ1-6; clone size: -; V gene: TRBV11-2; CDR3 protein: CASSLVTGGGSPLHF; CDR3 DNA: TGTGCCAGCAGCTTAGTGACGGGAGGAGGGTCACCCCTCCACTTT
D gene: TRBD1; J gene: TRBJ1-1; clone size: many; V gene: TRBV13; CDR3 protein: CASSPRSGGAFF; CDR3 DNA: TGTGCCAGCAGCCCCCGGTCAGGGGGAGCTTTCTTT
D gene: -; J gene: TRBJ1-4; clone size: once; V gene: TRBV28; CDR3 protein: CASSVTVPYEKLFF; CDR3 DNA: TGTGCCAGCAGTGTGACAGTTCCATATGAAAAACTGTTTTTT
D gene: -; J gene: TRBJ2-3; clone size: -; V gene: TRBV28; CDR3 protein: CASTPGDWPTTDTQYF; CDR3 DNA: TGTGCCAGCACCCCCGGCGACTGGCCGACGACAGATACGCAGTATTTT
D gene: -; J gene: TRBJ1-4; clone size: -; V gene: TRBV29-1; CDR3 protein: CSVYGLGGANEKLFF; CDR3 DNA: TGCAGCGTCTACGGACTGGGGGGAGCTAATGAAAAACTGTTTTTT
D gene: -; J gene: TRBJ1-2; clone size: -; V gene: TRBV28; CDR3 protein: CASSLRGGGYTF; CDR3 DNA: TGTGCCAGCAGTTTACGGGGAGGGGGCTACACCTTC
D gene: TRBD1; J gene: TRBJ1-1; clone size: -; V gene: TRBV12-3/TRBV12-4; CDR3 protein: CASRDRETEAFF; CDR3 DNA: TGTGCCAGTCGGGACAGGGAGACTGAAGCTTTCTTT
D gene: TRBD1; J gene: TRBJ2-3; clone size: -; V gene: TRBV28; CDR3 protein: CASSLPRQGSSDTQYF; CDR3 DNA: TGTGCCAGCAGTTTACCTAGACAGGGTTCCTCAGATACGCAGTATTTT
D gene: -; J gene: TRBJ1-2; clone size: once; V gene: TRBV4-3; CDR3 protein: CASSQGLQVHGYTF; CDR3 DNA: TGCGCCAGCAGCCAGGGCCTGCAGGTACATGGCTACACCTTC
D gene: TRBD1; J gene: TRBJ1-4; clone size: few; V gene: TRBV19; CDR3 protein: CASSMRGQGAEKLFF; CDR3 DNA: TGTGCCAGTAGTATGCGGGGACAGGGGGCTGAAAAACTGTTTTTT
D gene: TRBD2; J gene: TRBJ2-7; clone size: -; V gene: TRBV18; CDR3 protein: CASSRSGNEEYF; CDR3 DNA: TGTGCCAGCTCTAGGAGCGGGAACGAGGAGTACTTC
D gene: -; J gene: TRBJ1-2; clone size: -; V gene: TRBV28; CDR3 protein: CASRQVNYGYTF; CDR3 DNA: TGTGCCAGTAGACAAGTCAACTATGGCTACACCTTC
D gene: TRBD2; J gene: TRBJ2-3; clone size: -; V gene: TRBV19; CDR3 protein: CASSILAGGRDTQYF; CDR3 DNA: TGTGCCAGTAGTATTTTAGCGGGGGGGCGGGATACGCAGTATTTT
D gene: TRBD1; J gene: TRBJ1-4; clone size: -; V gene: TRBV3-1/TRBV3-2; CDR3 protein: CASSQDRGLGKLFF; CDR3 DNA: TGTGCCAGCAGCCAGGACAGGGGGCTTGGAAAACTGTTTTTT
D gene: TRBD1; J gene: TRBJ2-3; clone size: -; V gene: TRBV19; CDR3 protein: CASRDRESTDTQYF; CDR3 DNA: TGTGCCAGTCGGGACAGGGAAAGCACAGATACGCAGTATTTT
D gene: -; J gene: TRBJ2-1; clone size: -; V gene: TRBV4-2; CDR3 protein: CASSQDWGVEQFF; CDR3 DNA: TGTGCCAGCAGCCAAGATTGGGGGGTTGAGCAGTTCTTC
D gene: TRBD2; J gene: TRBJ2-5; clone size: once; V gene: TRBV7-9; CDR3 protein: CASSLGASGGLSETQYF; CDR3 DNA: TGTGCCAGCAGCTTAGGGGCGAGCGGGGGGCTTTCGGAGACCCAGTACTTC
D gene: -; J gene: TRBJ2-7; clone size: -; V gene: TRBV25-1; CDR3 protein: CASRGLSPSGEQYF; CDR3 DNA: TGTGCCAGCAGGGGCCTCTCTCCGTCTGGCGAGCAGTACTTC
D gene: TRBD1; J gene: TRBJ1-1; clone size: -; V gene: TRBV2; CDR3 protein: CASRGQLNTEAFF; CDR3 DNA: TGTGCCAGCAGGGGACAGTTGAACACTGAAGCTTTCTTT
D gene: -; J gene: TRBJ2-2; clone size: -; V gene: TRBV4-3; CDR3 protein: CASSQVSRFTGELFF; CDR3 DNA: TGCGCCAGCAGCCAAGTCTCGAGATTCACCGGGGAGCTGTTTTTT
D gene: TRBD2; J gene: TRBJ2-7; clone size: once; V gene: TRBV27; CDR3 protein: CASKSGLAGAQIYEQYF; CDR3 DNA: TGTGCCAGCAAATCAGGACTAGCGGGGGCCCAAATCTACGAGCAGTACTTC
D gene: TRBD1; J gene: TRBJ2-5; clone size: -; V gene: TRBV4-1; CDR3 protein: CASSQTGGLKETQYF; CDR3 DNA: TGCGCCAGCAGCCAAACAGGGGGCCTAAAAGAGACCCAGTACTTC
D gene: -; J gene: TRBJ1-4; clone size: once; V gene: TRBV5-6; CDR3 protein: CASSWGGVATNEKLFF; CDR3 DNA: TGTGCCAGCAGCTGGGGGGGAGTTGCAACTAATGAAAAACTGTTTTTT
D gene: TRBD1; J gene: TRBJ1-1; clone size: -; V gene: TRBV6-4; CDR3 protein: CASRAGQGSTEAFF; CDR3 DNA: TGTGCCAGCAGGGCTGGACAGGGTAGCACTGAAGCTTTCTTT
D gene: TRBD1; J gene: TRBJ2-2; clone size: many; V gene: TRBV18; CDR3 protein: CASSSRQGWTGELFF; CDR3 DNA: TGTGCCAGCTCATCCCGACAGGGGTGGACCGGGGAGCTGTTTTTT
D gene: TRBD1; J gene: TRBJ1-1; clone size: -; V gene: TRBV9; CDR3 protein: CASSRGDRGRLDFF; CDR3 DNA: TGTGCCAGTTCCCGAGGGGACAGGGGTCGGCTCGATTTCTTT
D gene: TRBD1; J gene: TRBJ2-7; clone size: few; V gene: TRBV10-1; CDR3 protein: CASSEPNRDRPYEQYF; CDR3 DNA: TGCGCCAGCAGTGAGCCGAACCGGGACAGGCCCTACGAGCAGTACTTC
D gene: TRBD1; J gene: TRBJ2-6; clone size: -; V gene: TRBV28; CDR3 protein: CASGTGDSGANVLTF; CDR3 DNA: TGTGCCAGCGGGACAGGGGACTCTGGGGCCAACGTCCTGACTTTC